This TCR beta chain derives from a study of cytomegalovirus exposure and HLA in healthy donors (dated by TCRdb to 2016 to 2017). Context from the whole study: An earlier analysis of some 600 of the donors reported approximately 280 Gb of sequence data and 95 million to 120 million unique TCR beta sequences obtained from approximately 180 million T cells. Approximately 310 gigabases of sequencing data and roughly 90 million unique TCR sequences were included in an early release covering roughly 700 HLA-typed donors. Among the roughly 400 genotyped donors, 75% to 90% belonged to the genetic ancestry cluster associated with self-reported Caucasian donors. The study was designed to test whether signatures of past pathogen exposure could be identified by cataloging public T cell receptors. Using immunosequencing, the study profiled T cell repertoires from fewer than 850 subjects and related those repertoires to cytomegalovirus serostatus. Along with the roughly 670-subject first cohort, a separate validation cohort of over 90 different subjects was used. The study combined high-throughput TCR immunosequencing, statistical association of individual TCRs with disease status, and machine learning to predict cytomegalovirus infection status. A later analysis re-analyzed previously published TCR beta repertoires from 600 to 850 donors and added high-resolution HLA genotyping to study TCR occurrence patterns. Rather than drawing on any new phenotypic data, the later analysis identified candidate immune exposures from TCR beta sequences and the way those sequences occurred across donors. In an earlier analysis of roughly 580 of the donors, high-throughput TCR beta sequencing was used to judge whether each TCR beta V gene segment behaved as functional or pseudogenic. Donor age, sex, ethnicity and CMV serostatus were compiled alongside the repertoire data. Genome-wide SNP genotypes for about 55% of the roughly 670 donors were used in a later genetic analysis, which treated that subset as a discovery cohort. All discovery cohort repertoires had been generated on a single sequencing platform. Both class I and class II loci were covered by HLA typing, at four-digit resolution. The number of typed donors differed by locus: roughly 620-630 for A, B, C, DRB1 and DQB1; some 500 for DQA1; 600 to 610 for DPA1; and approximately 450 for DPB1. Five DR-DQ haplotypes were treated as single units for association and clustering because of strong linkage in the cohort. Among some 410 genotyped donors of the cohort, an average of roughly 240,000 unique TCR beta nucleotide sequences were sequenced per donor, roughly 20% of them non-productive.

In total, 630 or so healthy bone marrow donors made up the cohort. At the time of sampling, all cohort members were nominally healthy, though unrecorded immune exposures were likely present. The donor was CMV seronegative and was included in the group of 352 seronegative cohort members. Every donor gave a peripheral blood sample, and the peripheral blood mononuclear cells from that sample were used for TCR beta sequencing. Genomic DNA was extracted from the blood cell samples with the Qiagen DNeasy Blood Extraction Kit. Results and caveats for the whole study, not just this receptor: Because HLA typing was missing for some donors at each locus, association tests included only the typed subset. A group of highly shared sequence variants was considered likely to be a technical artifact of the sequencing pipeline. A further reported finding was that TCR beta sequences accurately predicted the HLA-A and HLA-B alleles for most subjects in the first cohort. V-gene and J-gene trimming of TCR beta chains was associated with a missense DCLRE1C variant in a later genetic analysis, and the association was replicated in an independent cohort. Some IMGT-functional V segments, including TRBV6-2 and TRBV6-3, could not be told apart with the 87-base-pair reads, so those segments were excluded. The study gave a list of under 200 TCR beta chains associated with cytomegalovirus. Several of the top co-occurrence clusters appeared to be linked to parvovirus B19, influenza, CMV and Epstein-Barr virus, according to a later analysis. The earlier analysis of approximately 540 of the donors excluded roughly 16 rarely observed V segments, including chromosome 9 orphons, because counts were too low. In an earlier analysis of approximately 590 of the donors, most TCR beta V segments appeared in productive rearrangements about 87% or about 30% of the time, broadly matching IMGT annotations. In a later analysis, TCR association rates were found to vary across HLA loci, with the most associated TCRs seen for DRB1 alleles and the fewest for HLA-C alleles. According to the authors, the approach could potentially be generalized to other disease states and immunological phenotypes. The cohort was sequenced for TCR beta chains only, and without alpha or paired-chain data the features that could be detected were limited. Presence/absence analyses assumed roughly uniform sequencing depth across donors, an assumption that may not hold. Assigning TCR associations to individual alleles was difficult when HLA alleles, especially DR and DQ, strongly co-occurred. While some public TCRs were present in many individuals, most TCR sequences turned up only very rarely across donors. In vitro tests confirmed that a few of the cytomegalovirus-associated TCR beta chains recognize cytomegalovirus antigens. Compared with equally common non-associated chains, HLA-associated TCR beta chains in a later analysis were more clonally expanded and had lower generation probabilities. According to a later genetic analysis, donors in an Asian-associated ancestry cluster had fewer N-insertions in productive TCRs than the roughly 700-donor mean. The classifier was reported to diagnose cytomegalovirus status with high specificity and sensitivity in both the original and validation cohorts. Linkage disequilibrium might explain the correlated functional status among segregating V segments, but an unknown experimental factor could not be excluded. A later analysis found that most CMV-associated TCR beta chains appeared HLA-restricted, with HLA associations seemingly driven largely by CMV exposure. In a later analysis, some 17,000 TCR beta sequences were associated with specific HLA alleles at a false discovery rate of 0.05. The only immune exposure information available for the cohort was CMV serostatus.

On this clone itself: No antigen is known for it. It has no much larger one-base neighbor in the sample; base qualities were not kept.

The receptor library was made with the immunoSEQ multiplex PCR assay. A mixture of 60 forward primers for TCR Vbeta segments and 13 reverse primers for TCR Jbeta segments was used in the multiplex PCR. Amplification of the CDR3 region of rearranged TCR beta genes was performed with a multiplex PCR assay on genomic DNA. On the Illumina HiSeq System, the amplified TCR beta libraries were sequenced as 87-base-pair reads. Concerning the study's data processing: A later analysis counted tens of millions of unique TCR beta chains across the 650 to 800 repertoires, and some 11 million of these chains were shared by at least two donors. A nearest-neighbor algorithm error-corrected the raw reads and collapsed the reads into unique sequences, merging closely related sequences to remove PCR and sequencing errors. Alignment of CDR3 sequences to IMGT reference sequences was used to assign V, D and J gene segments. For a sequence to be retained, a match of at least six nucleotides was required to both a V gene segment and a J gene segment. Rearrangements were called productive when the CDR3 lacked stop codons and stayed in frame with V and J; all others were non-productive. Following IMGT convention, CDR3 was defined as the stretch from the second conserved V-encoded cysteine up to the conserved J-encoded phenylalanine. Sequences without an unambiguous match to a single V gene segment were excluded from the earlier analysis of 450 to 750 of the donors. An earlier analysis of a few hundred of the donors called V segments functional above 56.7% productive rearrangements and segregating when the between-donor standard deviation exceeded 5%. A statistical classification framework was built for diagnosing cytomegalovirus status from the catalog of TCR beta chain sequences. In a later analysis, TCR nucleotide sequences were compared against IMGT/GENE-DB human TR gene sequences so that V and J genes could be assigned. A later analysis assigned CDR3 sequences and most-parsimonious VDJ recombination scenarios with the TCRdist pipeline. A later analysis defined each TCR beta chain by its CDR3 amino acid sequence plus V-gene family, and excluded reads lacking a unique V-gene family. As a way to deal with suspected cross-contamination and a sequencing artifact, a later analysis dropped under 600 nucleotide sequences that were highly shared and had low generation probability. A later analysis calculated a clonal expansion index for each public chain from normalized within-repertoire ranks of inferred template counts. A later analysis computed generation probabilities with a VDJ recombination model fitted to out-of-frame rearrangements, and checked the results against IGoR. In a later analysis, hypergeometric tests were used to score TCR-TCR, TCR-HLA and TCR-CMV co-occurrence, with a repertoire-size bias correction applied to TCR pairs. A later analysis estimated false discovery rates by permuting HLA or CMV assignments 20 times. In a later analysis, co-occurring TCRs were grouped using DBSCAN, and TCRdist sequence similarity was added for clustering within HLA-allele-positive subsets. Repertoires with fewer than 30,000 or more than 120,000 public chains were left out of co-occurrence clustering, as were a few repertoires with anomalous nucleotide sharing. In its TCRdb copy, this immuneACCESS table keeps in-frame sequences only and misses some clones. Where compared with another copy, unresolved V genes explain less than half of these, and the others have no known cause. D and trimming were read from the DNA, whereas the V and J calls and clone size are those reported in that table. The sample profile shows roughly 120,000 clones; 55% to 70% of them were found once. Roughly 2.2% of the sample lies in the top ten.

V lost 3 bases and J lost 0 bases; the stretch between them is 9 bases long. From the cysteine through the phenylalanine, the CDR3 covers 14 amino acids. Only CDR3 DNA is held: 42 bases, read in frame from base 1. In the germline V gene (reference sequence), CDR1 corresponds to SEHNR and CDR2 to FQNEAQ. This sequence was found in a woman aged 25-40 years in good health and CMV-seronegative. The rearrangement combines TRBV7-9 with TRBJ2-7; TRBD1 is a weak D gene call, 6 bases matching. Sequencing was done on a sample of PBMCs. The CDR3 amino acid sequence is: CASSLWTVSYEQYF. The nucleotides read TGTGCCAGCAGCTTGTGGACAGTCTCCTACGAGCAGTACTTC.